Included here is one T cell receptor (beta chain) sequence, with context. The sample comes from a study of blood T cells in healthy people across ages. Using a J-beta primer mix together with a sample-barcoded 5' primer, a second PCR was run for roughly 7 to 12 cycles. TCRdb independently ran MiXCR on the 5' RACE reads; one entry per CDR3 protein. The data show about 1.4 million distinct CDR3 sequences, around 59% seen once. This CDR3 region has 16 residues. J gave up 6 bases and V 5 bases, and 16 bases lay outside the gene matches. Germline-derived CDR1 and CDR2 are DFQATT and SNEGSKA (reference sequence).

Sequenced material: blood. V is TRBV20-1 and J is TRBJ1-2; TRBD1 aligns across 9 bases. The TCR originated in a man aged 18 to 35 in good health. CDR3 sequence (DNA): TGCAGTGCTCATCGCCCGGGACAGGGTCCGATCAATGGCTACACCTTC. Translation: CSAHRPGQGPINGYTF.